Presented here are 18 T cell receptor beta chains from one specimen sequenced in a study of blood T cell repertoires in COVID-19. Using immunoSEQ multiplex PCR, the repertoire was profiled, and TCRdb retains in-frame clones only, with some absent. This repertoire shows fewer than 40,000 clones, roughly 89% found once; its top ten account for 1.5% to 1.7%. Specimen: peripheral blood. The receptor set was obtained from a man aged 60 to 75 with active COVID-19.

This chain connects TRBV5-4 to TRBJ1-1; 9 bases match TRBD1. Germline assignment: CDR1 SGHNT and CDR2 YYREEE (reference sequence). The CDR3 is made up of 17 amino acids. Trimming at V came to 4 bases and at J to 0 bases, leaving 10 bases not matched to a gene. The CDR3 reads CASSGKGQGRMNTEAFF. CDR3 DNA: TGTGCCAGCAGCGGAAAGGGACAGGGAAGGATGAACACTGAAGCTTTCTTT.

The chain links TRBV7-2 to TRBJ2-1; 14 bases agree with TRBD2. The germline CDR1 and CDR2 sequences are SGHTA and FQGNSA. The length of the CDR3 is 13 residues. Unmatched junction bases numbered 7, after V lost 5 bases and J lost 16 bases. CDR3 protein: CASSTRLAGGIFF. The DNA for the CDR3 is TGTGCCAGCAGCACCCGACTAGCGGGGGGGATCTTCTTC.

The chain employs TRBV7-9 and TRBJ1-6; possibly TRBD1 for D (6 bases). The germline gives CDR1 SEHNR, CDR2 FQNEAQ (reference sequence). The CDR3 is 15 residues long. Trimming removed 1 base from V and 7 bases from J, with 11 bases in between. The CDR3 DNA follows: TGTGCCAGCAGCTTAGTCACAGGGATAAATTCACCCCTCCACTTT. Protein product: CASSLVTGINSPLHF.

Only a few counts were recorded for this clone. The V gene is TRBV10-2, the J gene TRBJ2-3, with 9 positions matching TRBD1. J lost 9 bases, V lost 8 bases, and 0 bases had no gene match. Germline V CDR1 and CDR2: WSHSY, SAAADI. The CDR3 extends over 10 amino acids. The CDR3 spells CASGQGTQYF. The DNA of the CDR3 is TGCGCCAGCGGACAGGGGACGCAGTATTTT.

The chain's CDR3 is CASSLRGLGEDTQYF. In DNA form, the CDR3 reads TGTGCCAGCAGCTTGAGGGGACTAGGGGAAGATACGCAGTATTTT. The gene calls are TRBV9 and TRBJ2-3, with 8 positions matching TRBD2. Germline V lookup: CDR1 SGDLS, CDR2 YYNGEE. The CDR3 runs to 15 residues. The V gene end was trimmed by 4 bases and the J gene end by 5 bases; junction bases not matched to a gene: 9. The full variable domain, rest sourced from reference TRBV9 and TRBJ2-3, is DSGVTQTPKHLITATGQRVTLRCSPRSGDLSVYWYQQSLDQGLQFLIQYYNGEERAKGNILERFSAQQFPDLHSELNLSSLELGDSALYFCASSLRGLGEDTQYFGPGTRLTVL.

The rearrangement uses TRBV18 and TRBJ1-1; a weak D match, TRBD1 (5 bases). The ends were cut back, 3 bases at V and 6 bases at J, with 14 bases in the middle. Germline CDR1 reads KGHSH; CDR2 reads LQKENI. The CDR3 is 14 residues long. The CDR3, as DNA: TGTGCCAGCTCACCTTTAGGGGCGGTAGCTGAAGCTTTCTTT. It translates to CASSPLGAVAEAFF.

This sequence joins TRBV6-5 and TRBJ2-5; D remains unclear. V lost 0 bases to trimming and J lost 2 bases, with 10 bases between them. The length of the CDR3 is 15 residues. Germline CDR1 is MNHEY and CDR2 is SVGAGI. The CDR3 sequence: CASSYSHYKQETQYF. Written as DNA, the CDR3 is TGTGCCAGCAGTTACTCGCACTACAAGCAAGAGACCCAGTACTTC.

The rearrangement joins TRBV9 to TRBJ2-7; possible D gene TRBD2, 5 bases. The V and J ends lost 0 bases and 1 base respectively, with 5 bases between them. In germline, CDR1 is SGDLS, CDR2 YYNGEE. CDR3 size: 13 residues. The CDR3 loop reads CASSVGESYEQYF. DNA for the CDR3: TGTGCCAGCAGCGTAGGGGAGTCCTACGAGCAGTACTTC.

The chain couples TRBV7-9 to TRBJ2-3, with TRBD2 as a possible D gene (7 bases). CDR1 is SEHNR and CDR2 is FQNEAQ in the germline V gene (reference sequence). The CDR3 extends over 14 amino acids. Trimming removed 3 bases from V and 3 bases from J, with 10 bases in between. The DNA for the CDR3 is TGTGCCAGCAGCTTGAGGGGGGGAACAGATACGCAGTATTTT. Amino acids: CASSLRGGTDTQYF.

The rearrangement joins TRBV5-1 to TRBJ1-3; 7 nucleotides match TRBD1. J lost 0 bases, V lost 0 bases, and 3 bases had no gene match. The CDR3 runs 16 residues. Germline V CDR1 and CDR2: SGHRS, YFSETQ. The DNA of the CDR3 is TGCGCCAGCAGCTTGGCCAGGGACAGCTCTGGAAACACCATATATTTT. Translation: CASSLARDSSGNTIYF.

The chain couples TRBV11-2 to TRBJ2-7; D is perhaps TRBD2 (6 bases). V was clipped by 1 base and J by 2 bases, with 12 bases between them. Germline V lookup: CDR1 SGHAT, CDR2 FQNNGV. This CDR3 contains 15 residues. CDR3 loop: CASSLGRGPPYEQYF. The CDR3 nucleotides are TGTGCCAGCAGCTTAGGGCGGGGACCCCCCTACGAGCAGTACTTC.

The chain recombines TRBV6-5 with TRBJ1-4; tentative D call: TRBD1 (5 bases). Germline values: CDR1 MNHEY, CDR2 SVGAGI. CDR3 length: 15 residues. Trimming removed 3 bases from V and 6 bases from J, with 14 bases in between. DNA of the CDR3: TGTGCCAGCAGTTATAGGGGCAGGAGAGATGAAAAACTGTTTTTT. It codes for CASSYRGRRDEKLFF.

This chain connects TRBV4-1 to TRBJ2-5; possible D gene TRBD2, 6 bases. The V and J ends lost 1 base and 7 bases respectively, with 13 bases between them. Per the germline V gene, CDR1 is MGHRA and CDR2 is YSYEKL. The CDR3 is made up of 14 amino acids. The CDR3 DNA reads TGCGCCAGCAGCCAAGGCTCCATCGGGGGGACCCAGTACTTC. It yields the protein CASSQGSIGGTQYF.

The CDR3 region has the DNA TGTGCCACCAGCAGAGATGGGACTAGCGGGGGGGCAGATACGCAGTATTTT. Protein sequence: CATSRDGTSGGADTQYF. The J gene is TRBJ2-3, the V gene TRBV15; 16 bases are shared with TRBD2. Germline trimming cut 0 bases from V and 4 bases from J; bases unmatched to any gene: 1. Germline CDR1 LNHNV, CDR2 YYDKDF (reference sequence). The CDR3 is 17 amino acids.

This clone has only one observation. This chain uses TRBV2 with TRBJ1-2, with a weak D call TRBD1 (5 bases). CDR3 size: 12 residues. V was trimmed by 2 bases and J by 4 bases, leaving 5 bases between them. CDR1 is SNHLY and CDR2 is FYNNEI in the germline V gene. In nucleotides, the CDR3 is TGTGCCAGCAGTGAACAGGGCTATGGCTACACCTTC. It specifies CASSEQGYGYTF.

The genes are TRBV6-1 and TRBJ1-1; D is perhaps TRBD1 (5 bases). Germline lookup yields CDR1 MNHNS and CDR2 SASEGT. CDR3 length: 15 amino acids. V was pared by 1 base and J by 5 bases, with 14 bases between. CDR3 in DNA: TGTGCCAGCAGTGAAGGAGGAGGGGTTTGGACTGAAGCTTTCTTT. Translating gives CASSEGGGVWTEAFF.

The chain links TRBV4-1 to TRBJ2-7, with 10 bases aligning to TRBD1. This CDR3 has 14 residues. Germline CDR1 reads MGHRA; CDR2 reads YSYEKL. J was trimmed by 3 bases and V by 4 bases; bases with no gene match: 3. CDR3 DNA: TGCGCCAGCAGCCGGACAGGGGGAAACTACGAGCAGTACTTC. Translation gives CASSRTGGNYEQYF.

The rearrangement links TRBV28 to TRBJ1-1; D is unresolved. The CDR3 has 12 residues. Trimming took 2 bases from V and 7 from J, leaving 8 bases between them. CDR1 and CDR2 from the germline V gene are MDHEN and SYDVKM. CDR3 nucleotide sequence: TGTGCCAGCAGTTTAGTTCGCAGTGAAGCTTTCTTT. Its translation is CASSLVRSEAFF.